Sequencing of this T cell receptor beta chain was carried out in a study of cytomegalovirus exposure and HLA in healthy donors. Study in general: An early release of data contained about 85 million unique TCRs, which came from HLA-typed donors.

Worth noting for this clone: Its antigen is still unknown. One end of the junction does not line up with germline, which may come from a read error.

Findings and limits, study-wide: Later analysis reportedly placed an Asian-associated ancestry cluster below the approximately 680-donor mean in N-insertions. Cytomegalovirus-associated TCR beta chains were listed, numbering 164.

Primers included in the PCR were 60 Vbeta and 13 Jbeta primers. TCRdb's table, derived via immunoSEQ multiplex PCR, lists solely in-frame clones and lacks some. The data show over 110,000 clones, with approximately 78% seen just once and around 2.5% held by the top ten. The germline CDR1 and CDR2 sequences are SQVTM and ANQGSEA. The CDR3 has 10 residues. Specimen: PBMCs. The receptor was derived from a woman aged 18-29 years in good health and CMV-seropositive. The rearrangement joins TRBV29-1 to TRBJ1-2; tentative D call: TRBD1 (5 bases). CDR3 amino acids: CSVEPGGNKF. The CDR3 region has the DNA TGCAGCGTTGAACCTGGGGGGAACAAGTTC.